The 9 T cell receptor beta chains below all came from one sample that was sequenced in a study of blood T cells in healthy people across ages. It was with a sample-barcoded 5' primer and a J-beta primer mix that a second PCR of roughly 7 to 11 cycles was run. TCRdb fed the 5' RACE reads into MiXCR, producing one record per CDR3 protein. The data show about 1.1 million distinct CDR3 sequences, approximately 38% seen once. Material for sequencing was blood. The receptors were gathered from a young man in good health.

This clonotype was observed a handful of times. The chain couples TRBV6-2 or TRBV6-3 to TRBJ1-1; D remains ambiguous. The CDR3 is 13 residues long. Trimming removed 5 bases at V and 4 bases at J, with 11 bases between. Germline assignment: CDR1 MNHEY and CDR2 SVGEGT. The CDR3 DNA reads as TGTGCCAGCAGTGACATGTTGACCACTGAAGCTTTCTTT. It is translated as CASSDMLTTEAFF.

In the case of this clonotype: The junction differs from germline at one of its ends, possibly a read error. The chain employs TRBV5-1 and TRBJ1-2; D is uncertain. Germline CDR1 and CDR2: SGHRS and YFSETQ. This CDR3 is built from 14 residues. The CDR3 DNA reads TGCGCCGGCAGCGTGAACTGGTCTAACTATGGCTACACCTTC. It yields the protein CAGSVNWSNYGYTF.

With regard to this clonotype: A much larger clone differs from this one at a single base, so this may be a read error. The rearrangement links TRBV4-2 to TRBJ2-1, with D tentatively TRBD1 (6 bases). Germline lookup yields CDR1 LGHNA and CDR2 YNFKEQ. The CDR3 spans 17 residues. With 0 bases removed from V and 5 bases from J, the gap between germline ends came to 17 bases. The CDR3 is CASSQDSIRGSNNEQFF. DNA for the CDR3: TGTGCCAGCAGCCAAGATTCGATCAGGGGATCTAACAATGAGCAGTTCTTC.

In this sample, this clonotype turned up once. This chain links TRBV12-3 or TRBV12-4 with TRBJ1-2; D is undetermined. Trimming left V 7 bases short and J 0 bases short, with 12 bases between. CDR3 length equals 14 residues. CDR3 coding DNA: TGTGCCAGCACCCTGACCCTAACTAACTATGGCTACACCTTC. Its protein product is CASTLTLTNYGYTF.

On this clonotype: Relative to the germline gene, one junction end is altered; a read error may explain this. CDR3 residues: CSARDGNSYKQYF. In DNA, the CDR3 is TGCAGTGCTAGAGATGGGAACTCCTACAAGCAGTACTTC. This rearrangement joins TRBV20-1 to TRBJ2-1, with D unclear. The closer fit of TRBJ2-7 to the DNA end suggests the J call may be wrong. In germline, CDR1 is DFQATT, CDR2 SNEGSKA (reference sequence). The CDR3 is made up of 13 amino acids.

Here the CDR3 reads CASSQLSAANTEAFF. The CDR3 DNA reads as TGTGCCAGCAGCCAGCTCTCGGCGGCTAACACTGAAGCTTTCTTT. The V and J genes are TRBV3-1 and TRBJ1-1, with D hard to call. The length of the CDR3 is 15 residues. Germline CDR1 is LGHDT and CDR2 is YNNKEL (reference sequence). The V and J ends lost 3 bases and 2 bases respectively, with 13 bases between them.

The gene calls are TRBV27 and TRBJ2-2; possible D gene TRBD2, 5 bases. Germline-derived CDR1 and CDR2 are MNHEY and SMNVEV (reference sequence). CDR3 size: 13 residues. Trimming pared 5 bases from V and 7 bases from J, leaving 11 bases between. CDR3 in DNA: TGTGCCAGCAGTGAAACTAGACACGGGGAGCTGTTTTTT. This encodes CASSETRHGELFF.

The chain employs TRBV10-3 and TRBJ1-4; D unclear. Trimming shortened V by 3 bases and J by 2 bases, and 7 bases separated the two germline ends. The CDR3 totals 14 residues. Germline CDR1 ENHRY, CDR2 SYGVKD. The DNA of the CDR3 is TGTGCCATCAGTGAAGATGGGACTAATGAAAAACTGTTTTTT. Translation: CAISEDGTNEKLFF.

The genes are TRBV7-2 and TRBJ1-5, with D maybe TRBD1 (5 bases). This CDR3 is built from 14 residues. Germline V gives CDR1 SGHTA, CDR2 FQGNSA. Deletions cut 5 bases from V and 5 bases from J, with 13 bases between. The CDR3 nucleotides are TGTGCCAGCAGCCGCATGACAGTGGATCAGCCCCAGCATTTT. It codes for CASSRMTVDQPQHF.